The 27 T cell receptor beta chains reported below all come from one sample, sequenced in a study of radiotherapy plus CTLA-4 blockade in lung cancer. The data were produced by immunoSEQ multiplex PCR, yet TCRdb's version contains in-frame clones alone and is incomplete. Altogether 80,000 to 100,000 clones are present, around 86% being singletons, with the ten largest covering approximately 3.7%. The sample was peripheral blood, taken from a patient treated with radiotherapy plus ipilimumab. These receptors were taken from a human donor with non-small cell lung cancer who had a partial response to radiotherapy plus ipilimumab.

For the CDR3, the DNA is TGCGCCAGCAGCTTGGAGGACAGTTACGAGCAGTACTTC. Its translation: CASSLEDSYEQYF. The V gene is TRBV5-1, the J gene TRBJ2-7; D might be TRBD1 (6 bases). V was pared by 0 bases and J by 4 bases, with 8 bases between. This CDR3 has 13 amino acids. Germline values: CDR1 SGHRS, CDR2 YFSETQ.

This chain joins TRBV9 and TRBJ1-2, with TRBD1 matching over 8 bases. Germline assignment: CDR1 SGDLS and CDR2 YYNGEE. The CDR3 covers 14 residues. J lost 7 bases, V lost 4 bases, and 9 bases had no gene match. The DNA for the CDR3 is TGTGCCAGCAGCCCAACGACAGGGGCGGGTGGCTACACCTTC. Its translation: CASSPTTGAGGYTF.

The rearrangement joins TRBV7-6 to TRBJ1-5, with 8 bases identical to TRBD1. The V segment lost 5 bases and the J segment 2 bases; nucleotides outside the gene matches: 2. Germline V gene data show CDR1 as SGHVS and CDR2 as FNYEAQ. The CDR3 sequence is 14 residues long. CDR3 nucleotides: TGTGCCAGCAGCGCGACAGGGGGCAATCAGCCCCAGCATTTT. It codes for CASSATGGNQPQHF.

The rearrangement links TRBV7-3 to TRBJ2-5; TRBD1 agrees at 9 bases. The CDR3 is 15 amino acids. V was clipped by 3 bases and J by 4 bases; unmatched bases: 6. Germline V gene sequence: CDR1 SGHTA, CDR2 FQGTGA. The CDR3 sequence is CASSLDRGKSETQYF. In nucleotides, the CDR3 is TGTGCCAGCAGCTTGGACAGGGGAAAGTCAGAGACCCAGTACTTC.

The V gene is TRBV7-2, the J gene TRBJ2-1; the match to TRBD1 covers 8 bases. With V trimmed by 1 base and J by 10 bases, 18 bases remained unmatched. Germline assignment: CDR1 SGHTA and CDR2 FQGNSA. The CDR3 extends over 18 amino acids. CDR3 DNA sequence: TGTGCCAGCAGCTTAGGGCGGGCAGGGGGCAGAGGGTATATCGAGCAGTTCTTC. Translation gives CASSLGRAGGRGYIEQFF.

This clone was recorded a few times. V usage is TRBV5-6 and J usage is TRBJ1-2; TRBD1 matches 7 bases. The CDR3 sequence is 15 residues long. Germline CDR1 reads SGHDT; CDR2 reads YYEEEE. J gave up 4 bases and V 4 bases, and 10 bases lay outside the gene matches. The CDR3 nucleotides are TGTGCCAGCAGCGCTCCAACAGGGGTTACCTATGGCTACACCTTC. Its translation: CASSAPTGVTYGYTF.

The CDR3 spells CASSRKGVLGNQPQHF. CDR3 nucleotides: TGTGCCAGCAGTAGAAAGGGGGTTTTAGGCAATCAGCCCCAGCATTTT. This chain connects TRBV28 to TRBJ1-5; TRBD1 is a possible D gene (6 bases). Germline loops: CDR1 MDHEN, CDR2 SYDVKM. The CDR3 runs to 16 residues. V was shortened by 5 bases and J by 2 bases, with 16 bases between the two germline ends. Complete variable domain (other parts from reference TRBV28 and TRBJ1-5): DVKVTQSSRYLVKRTGEKVFLECVQDMDHENMFWYRQDPGLGLRLIYFSYDVKMKEKGDIPEGYSVSREKKERFSLILESASTNQTSMYLCASSRKGVLGNQPQHFGDGTRLSIL.

This clone is medium-sized in the sample. The chain has TRBV30 and TRBJ1-4, with TRBD1 matching over 7 bases. The germline CDR1 and CDR2 sequences are GTSNPN and SVGIG (reference sequence). Trimming removed 1 base from V and 8 bases from J; junction bases left unmatched: 13. There are 16 residues in the CDR3. The CDR3 sequence: CAWSDVTGAEWEKLFF. The CDR3 DNA follows: TGTGCCTGGAGTGACGTAACAGGGGCCGAGTGGGAAAAACTGTTTTTT.

V and J are TRBV7-9 and TRBJ1-2; D perhaps matches TRBD1 (6 bases). V lost 3 bases and J lost 5, with 16 bases in between. CDR1 SEHNR and CDR2 FQNEAQ come from the germline V gene (reference sequence). The CDR3 sequence is 15 residues long. CDR3 in DNA: TGTGCCAGCAGCTTCCTAGCCGGGACAACTTATGGCTACACCTTC. Protein sequence: CASSFLAGTTYGYTF.

This clone was picked up a small number of times. The V call is TRBV18, the J call TRBJ2-3; 11 bases map to TRBD2. V trimming: 5 bases; J trimming: 6 bases; junction bases outside the gene matches: 7. Germline assignment: CDR1 KGHSH and CDR2 LQKENI. The CDR3 has 15 residues. The DNA for the CDR3 is TGTGCCAGCTCATCCACTAGCGGGAGTAGGGATACGCAGTATTTT. Its protein product is CASSSTSGSRDTQYF.

This rearrangement joins TRBV2 to TRBJ2-7; 11 bases are a match to TRBD1. The germline gives CDR1 SNHLY, CDR2 FYNNEI. Trimming at V came to 6 bases and at J to 4 bases, leaving 8 bases not matched to a gene. The CDR3 runs to 15 residues. In DNA, the CDR3 is TGTGCCAGCAGCCTCGGACAGGGGGCTGCTTACGAGCAGTACTTC. As protein: CASSLGQGAAYEQYF.

In its sample, this clone was seen once. This rearrangement joins TRBV11-3 to TRBJ2-2; 8 bases match TRBD2. Trimming cost V 3 bases and J 4 bases; bases outside gene matches: 7. Germline V lookup: CDR1 SGHNT, CDR2 YENEEA. There are 16 residues in the CDR3. Here the CDR3 DNA reads TGTGCCAGCAGCTTCGGGACTAGTACGGCCACCGGGGAGCTGTTTTTT. Protein product: CASSFGTSTATGELFF.

The chain links TRBV18 to TRBJ2-3; TRBD2 is a possible D gene (5 bases). Germline lookup yields CDR1 KGHSH and CDR2 LQKENI. There are 15 residues in the CDR3. Deletions cut 3 bases from V and 0 bases from J, with 10 bases between. CDR3 sequence (DNA): TGTGCCAGCTCACCGAGGGTCGCTAGCACAGATACGCAGTATTTT. Amino acids: CASSPRVASTDTQYF.

This sequence joins TRBV5-1 and TRBJ2-1; 12 bases align to TRBD2. The CDR3 has 15 residues. V dropped 3 bases and J dropped 6; count of bases not matched to a gene: 4. Germline V gives CDR1 SGHRS, CDR2 YFSETQ. This CDR3 is CASSSGLAGANEQFF. CDR3 bases: TGCGCCAGCAGCTCGGGACTAGCGGGTGCCAATGAGCAGTTCTTC.

The chain is built from TRBV5-6 and TRBJ1-4; D call uncertain. CDR1 is SGHDT and CDR2 is YYEEEE in the germline V gene. CDR3 length: 14 amino acids. The ends were cut back, 0 bases at V and 8 bases at J, with 11 bases in the middle. The CDR3 DNA reads TGTGCCAGCAGCTTGGGGCAGGCCGCGGAAAAACTGTTTTTT. Translating it yields CASSLGQAAEKLFF.

The chain is built from TRBV5-1 and TRBJ2-5; maybe TRBD2 (5 bases). V dropped 6 bases and J dropped 2 bases, with 14 bases sitting between them. In germline, CDR1 is SGHRS, CDR2 YFSETQ. The CDR3 extends over 14 amino acids. The CDR3 reads CASKVTRQQETQYF. In nucleotides, the CDR3 is TGCGCCAGCAAGGTAACTAGACAACAAGAGACCCAGTACTTC.

The chain carries TRBV5-5 and TRBJ2-1, with D possibly TRBD1 on 6 matching bases. The V end lost 5 bases, the J end lost 3 bases, and 9 bases lay between the germline ends. There are 13 residues in the CDR3. Per germline, CDR1 SGHKS and CDR2 YYEKEE (reference sequence). DNA of the CDR3: TGTGCCAGCAGGGAGGACAGCTACAATGAGCAGTTCTTC. Protein product: CASREDSYNEQFF.

The V and J genes are TRBV6-5 and TRBJ1-2; TRBD1 might be the D (5 bases). CDR1 is MNHEY and CDR2 is SVGAGI in the germline V gene. V was clipped by 6 bases and J by 5 bases, with 19 bases between them. The CDR3 has 15 residues. This chain's CDR3 is CASSLLPERGYGYTF. CDR3 bases: TGTGCCAGCAGCCTTTTACCTGAGCGGGGGTATGGCTACACCTTC.

The chain combines TRBV29-1 with TRBJ2-7; TRBD2 matches 7 bases. Per germline, CDR1 SQVTM and CDR2 ANQGSEA. The CDR3 has 14 amino acids. The J segment lost 2 bases and the V segment lost 6 bases, leaving 10 bases of the junction unmatched. CDR3 loop: CSVMRAGAAYEQYF. For the CDR3, the DNA is TGCAGCGTGATGCGCGCGGGAGCCGCCTACGAGCAGTACTTC.

This clone was counted a single time. The rearrangement uses TRBV19 and TRBJ2-5; possibly TRBD1 for D (6 bases). Germline V gene sequence: CDR1 LNHDA, CDR2 SQIVND (reference sequence). The CDR3 covers 15 residues. Trimming stripped 5 bases from V and 4 bases from J, with 17 bases between. The chain's CDR3 is CASSSTGHDLETQYF. CDR3 sequence (DNA): TGTGCCAGTAGTTCGACAGGACACGATTTAGAGACCCAGTACTTC.

The rearrangement links TRBV30 to TRBJ1-4; 7 bases are shared with TRBD1. The CDR3 sequence is 13 residues long. Germline V lookup: CDR1 GTSNPN, CDR2 SVGIG (reference sequence). Trimming removed 5 bases from V and 6 bases from J; junction bases left unmatched: 6. The CDR3 nucleotides are TGTGCCTGGGAAACAGGGGAGCATGAAAAACTGTTTTTT. Translating it yields CAWETGEHEKLFF.

This rearrangement joins TRBV29-1 to TRBJ2-3, with 8 nucleotides matching TRBD2. The V gene's germline CDR1 is SQVTM and CDR2 ANQGSEA. The trim removed 6 bases at V and 1 base at J, leaving 9 bases unmatched. This CDR3 is 15 amino acids long. Here the CDR3 DNA reads TGCAGCGTGCCCGAAGCGGGAGCGGGCACAGATACGCAGTATTTT. Its translation: CSVPEAGAGTDTQYF.

The CDR3 DNA reads TGTGCCATCAGTAGGGAGGGAGGCAATCAGCCCCAGCATTTT. This codes for CAISREGGNQPQHF. The chain employs TRBV10-3 and TRBJ1-5; no definite D call. The CDR3 totals 14 residues. V lost 5 bases and J lost 2, with 10 bases in between. Germline V CDR1 and CDR2: ENHRY, SYGVKD.

The gene calls are TRBV6-5 and TRBJ1-1; no firm D call. The V gene's germline CDR1 is MNHEY and CDR2 SVGAGI. V was trimmed by 6 bases and J by 5 bases, leaving 16 bases between them. The CDR3 is made up of 14 amino acids. The CDR3 reads CASSREERWTEAFF. The CDR3 DNA is TGTGCCAGCAGCCGGGAAGAAAGGTGGACTGAAGCTTTCTTT.

This clone was counted only a few times. This chain uses TRBV27 with TRBJ1-1; no reliable D call. The CDR3 has 14 residues. V was cut by 5 bases and J by 7 bases, with 17 bases left in between. CDR1 is MNHEY and CDR2 is SMNVEV in the germline V gene (reference sequence). The CDR3 region is CASSPNTPRGEAFF. CDR3 sequence (DNA): TGTGCCAGCAGTCCAAACACCCCTCGTGGTGAAGCTTTCTTT.

The DNA of the CDR3 is TGTGCCAGCTCACCTATGACGGGAGTCCACGAGCAGTACTTC. It codes for CASSPMTGVHEQYF. The J gene is TRBJ2-7, the V gene TRBV18, with D possibly matching TRBD2 (6 bases). The V gene lost 3 bases and the J gene lost 5 bases, with 14 bases spanning the gap. CDR1 is KGHSH and CDR2 is LQKENI in the germline V gene. There are 14 residues in the CDR3.

The V gene is TRBV27, the J gene TRBJ2-1; 11 nucleotides agree with TRBD2. The CDR3 has 18 residues. With V trimmed by 6 bases and J by 8 bases, 18 bases remained unmatched. From germline, CDR1 is MNHEY and CDR2 SMNVEV (reference sequence). CDR3 nucleotide sequence: TGTGCCAGCAGCCAAGATGCCGGGGCTAGCGGGAGGCGGGATGAGCAGTTCTTC. Translated: CASSQDAGASGRRDEQFF.